The 26 T cell receptor beta chains below come from one sample, sequenced in a study of cytomegalovirus exposure and HLA in healthy donors. The PCR made use of 60 Vbeta and 13 Jbeta primers. Repertoires were generated with immunoSEQ multiplex PCR, while TCRdb's copy carries only in-frame clones and drops some. The table records about 77,000 clones, over 65% of them present only once. Specimen: PBMCs. The receptors stem from a middle-aged man in good health and CMV-seronegative.

J is TRBJ1-1 and V is TRBV27, with D possibly being TRBD1 (6 bases). Looked up from germline, CDR1 is MNHEY and CDR2 is SMNVEV (reference sequence). The length of the CDR3 is 20 residues. V lost 7 bases and J lost 3, with 33 bases in between. CDR3 sequence: CASNLPIPRTARVVDTEAFF. CDR3 sequence (DNA): TGTGCCAGCAACTTGCCAATTCCGCGGACAGCAAGGGTGGTGGACACTGAAGCTTTCTTT.

V is TRBV14 and J is TRBJ1-1, with D perhaps TRBD1 (5 bases). This CDR3 comprises 16 residues. CDR1 is SGHDN, CDR2 FVKESK, per germline. V lost 5 bases to trimming and J lost 0 bases, with 16 bases between them. The CDR3 here is CASSGSRDRLNTEAFF. The CDR3, as DNA: TGTGCCAGCAGCGGCAGCCGTGACAGACTGAACACTGAAGCTTTCTTT.

The gene calls are TRBV7-2 and TRBJ2-1; D is unresolved. Trimming took off 5 bases at V and 9 bases at J, with 11 bases between the two ends. The CDR3 runs to 12 residues. From germline, CDR1 is SGHTA and CDR2 FQGNSA. The DNA for the CDR3 is TGTGCCAGCAGCCCTCCGGGTGGTGAGCAGTTCTTC. Its translation: CASSPPGGEQFF.

V is TRBV4-3 and J is TRBJ1-6, with 8 bases aligning to TRBD1. V lost 0 bases to trimming and J lost 17 bases; unmatched junction nucleotides: 9. In germline, CDR1 is LGHNA, CDR2 YSLEER. This CDR3 spans 14 amino acids. CDR3 DNA: TGCGCCAGCAGCCAAGACCCCGGACAGGGAGGGATCCACTTT. The encoded protein is CASSQDPGQGGIHF.

This chain connects TRBV20-1 to TRBJ2-5, with a tentative D call TRBD2 (6 bases). Germline V gene sequence: CDR1 DFQATT, CDR2 SNEGSKA (reference sequence). The V and J ends lost 6 bases and 5 bases respectively, with 10 bases between them. CDR3 length equals 11 residues. DNA of the CDR3: TGCAGTGCGGAGGCGGGGGAGACCCAGTACTTC. It encodes CSAEAGETQYF.

J is TRBJ2-1 and V is TRBV19; TRBD2 agrees at 7 bases. The junction had 9 bases not matched to a gene; V was cut back by 7 bases and J by 3 bases. CDR1 LNHDA and CDR2 SQIVND come from the germline V gene (reference sequence). CDR3 length: 15 residues. The CDR3 coding sequence is TGTGCCAGTACCTTCCAGGCTAGCGGCTACAATGAGCAGTTCTTC. The encoded protein is CASTFQASGYNEQFF. The whole variable domain, filled in from reference TRBV19 and TRBJ2-1, reads DGGITQSPKYLFRKEGQNVTLSCEQNLNHDAMYWYRQDPGQGLRLIYYSQIVNDFQKGDIAEGYSVSREKKESFPLTVTSAQKNPTAFYLCASTFQASGYNEQFFGPGTRLTVL.

The gene calls are TRBV11-1 and TRBJ1-1, with 8 positions matching TRBD1. V shed 5 bases, J shed 6 bases, and the junction held 5 bases outside the gene matches. CDR3 length equals 13 residues. Per germline, CDR1 SGHAT and CDR2 FQDESV (reference sequence). The CDR3 DNA follows: TGTGCCAGCAGCCCGCGGACAGGGTCTGAAGCTTTCTTT. Encoded protein: CASSPRTGSEAFF. The complete variable domain, with remaining parts taken from reference TRBV11-1 and TRBJ1-1, reads EAEVAQSPRYKITEKSQAVAFWCDPISGHATLYWYRQILGQGPELLVQFQDESVVDDSQLPKDRFSAERLKGVDSTLKIQPAELGDSAMYLCASSPRTGSEAFFGQGTRLTVV.

The chain combines TRBV2 with TRBJ2-1, with 7 nucleotides matching TRBD2. Unmatched junction bases numbered 8, after V lost 7 bases and J lost 5 bases. CDR3 length equals 14 residues. Germline V gene data show CDR1 as SNHLY and CDR2 as FYNNEI. As DNA, the CDR3 is TGTGCCAGCATAGGGGCTAGCGGCAACAATGAGCAGTTCTTC. It encodes CASIGASGNNEQFF.

The chain uses TRBV6-1 and TRBJ2-7; D is unclear. This CDR3 is 14 amino acids long. V was clipped by 6 bases and J by 3 bases, with 15 bases between them. Germline-derived CDR1 and CDR2 are MNHNS and SASEGT. CDR3 region: CASSPSQAHYEQYF. The CDR3 bases are TGTGCCAGCAGCCCAAGTCAAGCGCACTACGAGCAGTACTTC.

The rearrangement uses TRBV28 and TRBJ1-2; 7 nucleotides align to TRBD1. V lost 4 bases, J lost 12 bases, and 5 bases stayed unmatched. CDR1 is MDHEN, CDR2 SYDVKM, per germline. The CDR3 sequence is 11 residues long. In DNA form, the CDR3 reads TGTGCCAGCAGTTCCCAGGGGGGCCACACCTTC. Protein: CASSSQGGHTF.

V and J are TRBV6-5 and TRBJ2-7, with D possibly TRBD2 on 6 matching bases. Germline V gene data show CDR1 as MNHEY and CDR2 as SVGAGI. Trimming stripped 0 bases from V and 6 bases from J, with 18 bases between. The CDR3 extends over 16 amino acids. CDR3 DNA: TGTGCCAGCAGTTACTCGATGGGGCAGGGAGGAAGCGAGCAGTACTTC. This translates into CASSYSMGQGGSEQYF.

This clone was counted a few times. The rearrangement uses TRBV7-2 and TRBJ1-2; TRBD1 is a possible D gene (6 bases). In germline, CDR1 is SGHTA, CDR2 FQGNSA. V was shortened by 1 base and J by 4 bases, with 16 bases between the two germline ends. The CDR3 has 16 residues. CDR3 in DNA: TGTGCCAGCAGCTTAGAGGGGGGGGTGTCTCCCTATGGCTACACCTTC. This codes for CASSLEGGVSPYGYTF.

The chain uses TRBV9 and TRBJ1-2; TRBD1 aligns across 7 bases. This CDR3 has 18 amino acids. V dropped 0 bases and J dropped 4; count of bases not matched to a gene: 15. Germline lookup yields CDR1 SGDLS and CDR2 YYNGEE. DNA of the CDR3: TGTGCCAGCAGCGTAGGAGACCAGGGGGACACCGCGCTCTATGGCTACACCTTC. Translated: CASSVGDQGDTALYGYTF. Based on the CDR3 plus reference TRBV9 and TRBJ1-2, the full variable domain is DSGVTQTPKHLITATGQRVTLRCSPRSGDLSVYWYQQSLDQGLQFLIQYYNGEERAKGNILERFSAQQFPDLHSELNLSSLELGDSALYFCASSVGDQGDTALYGYTFGSGTRLTVV.

The gene calls are TRBV2 and TRBJ2-4; maybe TRBD1 (5 bases). Germline CDR1 reads SNHLY; CDR2 reads FYNNEI. V shed 6 bases and J shed 0 bases, with 9 bases lying between them. The CDR3 contains 14 residues. In DNA, the CDR3 is TGTGCCAGCAGCTGGGGCCTAGCCAAAAACATTCAGTACTTC. Residues: CASSWGLAKNIQYF.

This chain uses TRBV5-1 with TRBJ2-3; TRBD2 aligns across 12 bases. Losses at the gene ends were 3 bases for V and 3 bases for J; bases not matched to a gene: 5. Germline-derived CDR1 and CDR2 are SGHRS and YFSETQ. CDR3 length equals 16 residues. In DNA, the CDR3 is TGCGCCAGCAGCTCTACTAGCGGGAGGTCGACAGATACGCAGTATTTT. It specifies CASSSTSGRSTDTQYF.

J is TRBJ2-3 and V is TRBV5-1; 8 positions agree with TRBD2. This CDR3 is built from 15 residues. The germline gives CDR1 SGHRS, CDR2 YFSETQ. The junction had 0 bases not matched to a gene; V was cut back by 0 bases and J by 0 bases. The CDR3 DNA follows: TGCGCCAGCAGCTTGGCTAGCGGGAGCACAGATACGCAGTATTTT. Translating it yields CASSLASGSTDTQYF. The variable domain in full, completed from reference TRBV5-1 and TRBJ2-3, reads KAGVTQTPRYLIKTRGQQVTLSCSPISGHRSVSWYQQTPGQGLQFLFEYFSETQRNKGNFPGRFSGRQFSNSRSEMNVSTLELGDSALYLCASSLASGSTDTQYFGPGTRLTVL.

The gene calls are TRBV7-9 and TRBJ2-4; 7 bases are shared with TRBD1. V was clipped by 5 bases and J by 5 bases; unmatched bases: 12. This CDR3 comprises 16 residues. Germline CDR1 SEHNR, CDR2 FQNEAQ (reference sequence). This CDR3 reads CASSHRQGMNENIQYF. The CDR3 nucleotides are TGTGCCAGCAGCCATAGACAGGGAATGAACGAAAACATTCAGTACTTC.

The gene calls are TRBV5-6 and TRBJ2-7; D is undetermined. CDR3 length equals 11 residues. Trimming took off 2 bases at V and 2 bases at J, with 2 bases between the two ends. From germline, CDR1 is SGHDT and CDR2 YYEEEE. This CDR3 is CASSFAYEQYF. The CDR3 coding sequence is TGTGCCAGCAGCTTCGCCTACGAGCAGTACTTC.

V usage is TRBV6-6 and J usage is TRBJ2-7; TRBD2 matches 8 bases. The CDR3 runs to 13 residues. CDR1 MNHNY and CDR2 SVGAGI come from the germline V gene (reference sequence). The V segment lost 6 bases and the J segment 2 bases; nucleotides outside the gene matches: 3. Here the CDR3 reads CASSLAGTYEQYF. The CDR3 region has the DNA TGTGCCAGCAGCTTAGCGGGAACCTACGAGCAGTACTTC.

The J gene is TRBJ2-7, the V gene TRBV20-1; 7 bases align to TRBD2. The CDR3 is 11 amino acids. In germline, CDR1 is DFQATT, CDR2 SNEGSKA (reference sequence). The trim removed 3 bases at V and 4 bases at J, leaving 0 bases unmatched. The CDR3 DNA sequence: TGCAGTGCTAGGCGGGGGTACGAGCAGTACTTC. This gives the protein CSARRGYEQYF.

This clone was counted only a few times. The V call is TRBV5-8, the J call TRBJ2-3; perhaps TRBD1 as D (6 bases). Between the trimmed V and J ends, which lost 0 bases and 0 bases, there was a span of 8 bases. This CDR3 spans 15 amino acids. CDR1 and CDR2 (germline): SGHTS, YDEGEE. This chain's CDR3 is CASSLDQGSTDTQYF. The CDR3 DNA reads as TGTGCCAGCAGCTTGGACCAGGGGAGCACAGATACGCAGTATTTT.

The chain uses TRBV2 and TRBJ1-1; no clear D gene. Germline loops: CDR1 SNHLY, CDR2 FYNNEI. The CDR3 contains 11 residues. V was cut by 7 bases and J by 2 bases, with 5 bases left in between. DNA of the CDR3: TGTGCCAGCATCCTTAACACTGAAGCTTTCTTT. It yields the protein CASILNTEAFF.

This clone was found a few times. The rearrangement joins TRBV19 to TRBJ1-5; 7 nucleotides agree with TRBD1. J was trimmed by 2 bases and V by 7 bases; bases with no gene match: 8. The length of the CDR3 is 15 residues. The germline CDR1 and CDR2 sequences are LNHDA and SQIVND (reference sequence). CDR3 nucleotides: TGTGCCAGTACCCCCGCAGGGGGAGGCAATCAGCCCCAGCATTTT. The encoded protein is CASTPAGGGNQPQHF.

Written as DNA, the CDR3 is TGTGCCTGGAGTGTAAGGGGGAGCGGGAGGAAGATAAATGAGCAGTTCTTC. Translation: CAWSVRGSGRKINEQFF. The V call is TRBV30, the J call TRBJ2-1; the match to TRBD2 covers 9 bases. This CDR3 has 17 residues. The V and J ends lost 0 bases and 7 bases, in that order; junction bases with no gene match: 13. Germline values: CDR1 GTSNPN, CDR2 SVGIG (reference sequence).

The count of this clone is one. The chain's CDR3 is CASSVAGTNGYTF. Written as DNA, the CDR3 is TGTGCCAGTAGTGTGGCAGGCACCAATGGCTACACCTTC. The chain employs TRBV19 and TRBJ1-2; the D is unclear. The CDR3 has 13 amino acids. Germline CDR1 and CDR2: LNHDA and SQIVND (reference sequence). The V and J ends lost 5 bases and 6 bases respectively, with 13 bases between them.

V and J are TRBV7-6 and TRBJ2-2; TRBD2 is a possible D gene (5 bases). The CDR3 is 15 amino acids. Germline V gene lookup returns CDR1 SGHVS and CDR2 FNYEAQ. V was clipped by 0 bases and J by 6 bases, with 11 bases between them. The CDR3 sequence: CASSLAGDGPGELFF. DNA of the CDR3: TGTGCCAGCAGCTTAGCGGGAGACGGTCCCGGGGAGCTGTTTTTT.